This paragraph reports one TCR beta chain. TCRdb keeps only in-frame clones here, not all; method: immunoSEQ multiplex PCR. Of under 90,000 clones in the sample, 96% were seen once. This specimen comes from a study of technical replicates of blood from a handful of donors. This CDR3 comprises 15 residues. From germline, CDR1 is SEHNR and CDR2 FQNEAQ (reference sequence). Germline trimming cut 4 bases from V and 4 bases from J; bases unmatched to any gene: 9. V and J are TRBV7-9 and TRBJ2-7; the match to TRBD1 covers 8 bases. The source of this sequence is a human donor in good health. Sequenced material: T cells isolated from PBMCs. The CDR3 coding sequence is TGTGCCAGCAGCTCCACTGGACAGGGAGTATACGAGCAGTACTTC. Protein sequence: CASSSTGQGVYEQYF.